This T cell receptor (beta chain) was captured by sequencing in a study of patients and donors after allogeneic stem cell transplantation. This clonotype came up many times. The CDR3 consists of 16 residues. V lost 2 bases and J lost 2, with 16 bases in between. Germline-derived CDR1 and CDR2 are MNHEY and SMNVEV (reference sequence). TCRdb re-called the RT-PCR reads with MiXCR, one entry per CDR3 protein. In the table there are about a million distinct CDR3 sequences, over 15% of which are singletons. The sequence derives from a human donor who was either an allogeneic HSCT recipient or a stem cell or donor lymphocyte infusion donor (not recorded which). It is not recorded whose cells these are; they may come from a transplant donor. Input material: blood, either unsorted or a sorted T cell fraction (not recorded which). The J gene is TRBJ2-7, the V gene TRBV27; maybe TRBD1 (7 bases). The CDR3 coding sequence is TGTGCCAGCAGTTTAAAAGGGGGCGGGACAGCCTACGAGCAGTACTTC. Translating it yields CASSLKGGGTAYEQYF.